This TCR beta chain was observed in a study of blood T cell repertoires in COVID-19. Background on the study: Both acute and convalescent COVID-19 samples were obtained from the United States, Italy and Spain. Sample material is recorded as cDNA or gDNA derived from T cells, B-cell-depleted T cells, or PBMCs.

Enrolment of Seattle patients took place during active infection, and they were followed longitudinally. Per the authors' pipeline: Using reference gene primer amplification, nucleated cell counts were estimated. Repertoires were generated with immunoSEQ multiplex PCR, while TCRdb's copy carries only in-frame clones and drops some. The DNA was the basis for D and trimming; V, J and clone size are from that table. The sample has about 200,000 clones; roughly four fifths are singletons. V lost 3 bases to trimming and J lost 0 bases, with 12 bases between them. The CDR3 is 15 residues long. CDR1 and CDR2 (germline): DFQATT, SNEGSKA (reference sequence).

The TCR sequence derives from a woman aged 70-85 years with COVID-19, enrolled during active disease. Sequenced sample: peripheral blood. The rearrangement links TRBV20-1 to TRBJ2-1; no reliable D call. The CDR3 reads CSASGLRSSYNEQFF. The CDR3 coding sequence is TGCAGTGCTAGTGGCTTACGTAGCTCCTACAATGAGCAGTTCTTC.